Listed below are T cell receptor beta chains from one sample, sequenced in a study of T cell repertoires in cytomegalovirus infection. TCRdb re-called the reads with MiXCR, one entry per CDR3 protein. The table lists approximately 71,000 distinct CDR3 sequences, 3.5% to 4% of them singletons, with roughly 22% in the top ten. The sequenced sample was PBMCs. These receptors all stem from a human donor in good health (CMV status not recorded). Some clones in this sample may be carry-over from other donors' samples. Both conserved end residues are part of each CDR3. D genes are given only for firm matches. The size entry is marked missing in some rows and otherwise reads once, few, many or a size class.

v_gene: TRBV7-9
d_gene: TRBD2
j_gene: TRBJ2-1
abundance: many
CDR3aa: CASSRTSGIPNEQFF
CDR3nt: TGTGCCAGCAGCCGGACTAGCGGTATCCCCAATGAGCAGTTCTTC

v_gene: TRBV12-3/TRBV12-4
d_gene: TRBD1
j_gene: TRBJ1-2
abundance: many
CDR3aa: CASTLYTTGATF
CDR3nt: TGTGCCAGCACCCTCTATACGACAGGGGCCACCTTC

v_gene: TRBV7-4
d_gene: .
j_gene: TRBJ2-5
abundance: many
CDR3aa: CASSLFSAGETQYF
CDR3nt: TGTGCCAGCAGCTTATTTTCCGCTGGGGAGACCCAGTACTTC

v_gene: TRBV5-4
d_gene: .
j_gene: TRBJ2-3
abundance: .
CDR3aa: CASSLDPSDTQYF
CDR3nt: TGTGCCAGCAGCTTAGATCCTTCAGATACGCAGTATTTT

v_gene: TRBV28
d_gene: .
j_gene: TRBJ2-1
abundance: many
CDR3aa: CASSSGGGKGYNEQFF
CDR3nt: TGTGCCAGCAGTTCAGGCGGCGGGAAAGGCTACAATGAGCAGTTCTTC

v_gene: TRBV28
d_gene: .
j_gene: TRBJ1-2
abundance: many
CDR3aa: CASSLLARGRFNYGYTF
CDR3nt: TGTGCCAGCAGTCTTCTCGCAAGGGGACGGTTTAACTATGGCTACACCTTC

v_gene: TRBV27
d_gene: TRBD2
j_gene: TRBJ2-3
abundance: .
CDR3aa: CASSAAPPSGIKTQYF
CDR3nt: TGTGCCAGCAGTGCCGCCCCCCCTAGCGGGATTAAGACGCAGTATTTT

v_gene: TRBV20-1
d_gene: .
j_gene: TRBJ2-5
abundance: many
CDR3aa: CSASGRNQETQYF
CDR3nt: TGCAGTGCGTCGGGACGGAACCAAGAGACCCAGTACTTC

v_gene: TRBV4-2
d_gene: TRBD2
j_gene: TRBJ2-2
abundance: many
CDR3aa: CASSQDGYSGRPMNTGELFF
CDR3nt: TGTGCCAGCAGCCAAGATGGTTATAGCGGGAGACCTATGAACACCGGGGAGCTGTTTTTT

v_gene: TRBV7-2
d_gene: TRBD2
j_gene: TRBJ2-5
abundance: many
CDR3aa: CASSGHHPGLAGGQETQYF
CDR3nt: TGTGCCAGCAGCGGACACCACCCGGGACTAGCGGGGGGGCAAGAGACCCAGTACTTC